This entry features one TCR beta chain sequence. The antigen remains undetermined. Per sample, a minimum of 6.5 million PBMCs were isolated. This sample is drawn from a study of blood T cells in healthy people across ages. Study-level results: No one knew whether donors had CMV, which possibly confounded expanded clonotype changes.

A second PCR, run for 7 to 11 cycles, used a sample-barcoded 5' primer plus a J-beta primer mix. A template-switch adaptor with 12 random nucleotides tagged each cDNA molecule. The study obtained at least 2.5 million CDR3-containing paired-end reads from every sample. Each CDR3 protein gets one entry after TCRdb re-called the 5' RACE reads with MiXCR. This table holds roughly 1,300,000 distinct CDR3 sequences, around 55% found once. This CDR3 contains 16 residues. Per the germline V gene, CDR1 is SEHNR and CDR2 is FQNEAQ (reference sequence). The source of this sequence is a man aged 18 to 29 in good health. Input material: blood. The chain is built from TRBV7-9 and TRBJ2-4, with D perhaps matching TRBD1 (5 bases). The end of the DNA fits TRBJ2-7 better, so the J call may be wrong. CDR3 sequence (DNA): TGTGCCAGCAGCTTAGTGCAGGGTAACAGCTACAACGAGCAGTACTTC. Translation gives CASSLVQGNSYNEQYF.